This TCR beta chain was captured in a study of T cells after yellow fever vaccination. As for the study in general: Fractions of limited cellularity were prepared by means of SMART-Seq v4 Ultra Low Input. Findings and caveats of the study: Boosting was followed by the reappearance of most primary-vaccination clones (roughly 96% CD4, 85% to 90% CD8).

Points on this clonotype: Its antigen is undetermined.

As TCR cDNA was made by 5'RACE template switching, a universal primer site and UMIs were added. TCRdb reprocessed the 5' RACE reads with MiXCR, giving one entry per CDR3 protein. The data contain roughly 500,000 distinct CDR3 sequences, roughly a fifth of them seen just once; the ten biggest clones take up approximately 15%. The junction had 3 bases not matched to a gene; V was cut back by 4 bases and J by 8 bases. The CDR3 has 13 residues. Per the germline V gene, CDR1 is SEHNR and CDR2 is FQNEAQ (reference sequence). The TCR originated in a man aged 30 to 45 who received the YFV17D yellow fever vaccine. The rearrangement links TRBV7-9 to TRBJ2-1, with 9 bases aligning to TRBD1. This material consisted of PBMCs, taken 15 days after the yellow fever booster vaccination. The CDR3, as DNA: TGTGCCAGCAGCTCCACAGGGGGCTATGAGCAGTTCTTC. As protein: CASSSTGGYEQFF.